The 31 T cell receptor beta chains reported below all come from one sample, sequenced in a study of Graves' ophthalmopathy and Graves' hyperthyroidism. RNA served as the template for amplifying TCR beta CDR3 regions. HTBI primers primed a first-round RT-PCR, and a second-round multiplex PCR followed. Each CDR3 protein is one row after TCRdb ran MiXCR on the multiplex PCR reads. This sample has 500,000 to 700,000 distinct CDR3 sequences; 22% occur once, and the top ten carry more than 5.5%. The sample consisted of peripheral blood. The source of these receptors is a woman between 18 and 29 years old with stable Graves' hyperthyroidism. Some clones in this sample may be carry-over from other donors' samples.

This clonotype was recorded many times. The rearrangement joins TRBV20-1 to TRBJ1-1; no firm D call. The CDR3 has 14 residues. Germline V lookup: CDR1 DFQATT, CDR2 SNEGSKA (reference sequence). V was cut by 6 bases and J by 4 bases, with 18 bases left in between. This CDR3 is CSATSEGWSTEAFF. CDR3 sequence (DNA): TGCAGTGCCACTAGTGAGGGTTGGAGCACTGAAGCTTTCTTT.

V and J are TRBV28 and TRBJ2-7, with 10 nucleotides matching TRBD1. Germline V gene lookup returns CDR1 MDHEN and CDR2 SYDVKM. The CDR3 contains 15 residues. With V trimmed by 1 base and J by 4 bases, 4 bases remained unmatched. CDR3 DNA sequence: TGTGCCAGCAGTTTATTCCGGGACAGGGGATACGAGCAGTACTTC. Protein sequence: CASSLFRDRGYEQYF.

This clonotype was seen ten or more times. The rearrangement uses TRBV5-1 and TRBJ2-2; 8 positions agree with TRBD1. Germline V CDR1 and CDR2: SGHRS, YFSETQ. V lost 2 bases to trimming and J lost 2 bases; unmatched junction nucleotides: 5. This CDR3 is 16 amino acids long. The CDR3 DNA sequence: TGCGCCAGCAGCTTCGCGACAGGGGCCAACACCGGGGAGCTGTTTTTT. It is translated as CASSFATGANTGELFF.

This clonotype was picked up many times. The chain carries TRBV10-3 and TRBJ1-1; D remains unclear. Germline V lookup: CDR1 ENHRY, CDR2 SYGVKD. CDR3 length: 14 amino acids. V lost 7 bases and J 1 base, leaving 13 bases between the germline ends. The CDR3 coding sequence is TGTGCCATCAAAGACGCGGAGGGGAACACTGAAGCTTTCTTT. It is translated as CAIKDAEGNTEAFF.

This clonotype was recorded many times. V gene TRBV6-5 combines with J gene TRBJ2-7; weak D call: TRBD2 (6 bases). V was trimmed by 2 bases and J by 3 bases, leaving 8 bases between them. This CDR3 comprises 13 residues. CDR1 is MNHEY and CDR2 is SVGAGI in the germline V gene. CDR3: CASSYGGSYEQYF. In DNA, the CDR3 is TGTGCCAGCAGTTACGGGGGGAGCTACGAGCAGTACTTC.

The sample holds many counts of this clonotype. The chain joins TRBV27 to TRBJ2-7; D unresolved. Deletions cut 6 bases from V and 0 bases from J, with 9 bases between. Germline lookup yields CDR1 MNHEY and CDR2 SMNVEV (reference sequence). CDR3 length: 13 residues. Here the CDR3 reads CASSDRDSYEQYF. The CDR3 nucleotides are TGTGCCAGCAGCGATCGTGACTCCTACGAGCAGTACTTC.

Many counts were recorded for this clonotype. The J gene is TRBJ1-1, the V gene TRBV30; D gene unclear. This CDR3 is 13 amino acids long. CDR1 and CDR2 (germline): GTSNPN, SVGIG (reference sequence). Trimming shortened V by 0 bases and J by 1 base, and 6 bases separated the two germline ends. The CDR3 protein is CAWSVRQNTEAFF. The CDR3 DNA is TGTGCCTGGAGTGTACGACAGAACACTGAAGCTTTCTTT.

This clonotype appeared many times. The genes are TRBV18 and TRBJ2-5, with TRBD1 matching over 7 bases. V gave up 2 bases and J gave up 5 bases; unmatched junction bases: 8. The CDR3 covers 15 residues. Germline V CDR1 and CDR2: KGHSH, LQKENI. CDR3 region: CASSPTGVQLETQYF. In DNA form, the CDR3 reads TGTGCCAGCTCACCAACAGGGGTACAACTGGAGACCCAGTACTTC. The whole variable domain, remainder taken from reference TRBV18 and TRBJ2-5, is NAGVMQNPRHLVRRRGQEARLRCSPMKGHSHVYWYRQLPEEGLKFMVYLQKENIIDESGMPKERFSAEFPKEGPSILRIQQVVRGDSAAYFCASSPTGVQLETQYFGPGTRLLVL.

V gene TRBV25-1 combines with J gene TRBJ1-2; D perhaps matches TRBD1 (6 bases). The germline V gene encodes CDR1 MGHDK and CDR2 SYGVNS. Trimming left V 4 bases short and J 2 bases short, with 14 bases between. The CDR3 loop spans 15 amino acids. The CDR3 sequence is CASSADRRGNYGYTF. CDR3 nucleotides: TGTGCCAGCAGTGCTGACAGGAGGGGAAACTATGGCTACACCTTC.

This rearrangement joins TRBV30 to TRBJ1-2; D might be TRBD1 (5 bases). The CDR3 sequence is 13 residues long. The germline gives CDR1 GTSNPN, CDR2 SVGIG (reference sequence). V lost 1 base to trimming and J lost 2 bases, with 8 bases between them. DNA for the CDR3: TGTGCCTGGAGTGGGGGCTTCAACTATGGCTACACCTTC. Protein product: CAWSGGFNYGYTF. Full variable domain (missing parts from reference TRBV30 and TRBJ1-2): SQTIHQWPATLVQPVGSPLSLECTVEGTSNPNLYWYRQAAGRGLQLLFYSVGIGQISSEVPQNLSASRPQDRQFILSSKKLLLSDSGFYLCAWSGGFNYGYTFGSGTRLTVV.

The chain is built from TRBV6-1 and TRBJ2-7; D is ambiguous. Trimming took off 5 bases at V and 7 bases at J, with 18 bases between the two ends. Per the germline V gene, CDR1 is MNHNS and CDR2 is SASEGT. CDR3 length: 14 residues. This chain's CDR3 is CASSRTDFPREQYF. CDR3 bases: TGTGCCAGCAGTCGCACAGATTTCCCAAGGGAGCAGTACTTC.

This chain connects TRBV28 to TRBJ1-6; tentative D call: TRBD1 (6 bases). The germline gives CDR1 MDHEN, CDR2 SYDVKM. The CDR3 is 15 amino acids. The germline V and J ends were trimmed by 6 bases and 7 bases, with 16 bases remaining between them. CDR3 loop: CASSGQGPSNSPLHF. The DNA for the CDR3 is TGTGCCAGCAGCGGGCAGGGGCCGAGCAATTCACCCCTCCACTTT.

This clonotype was counted ten times or more. DNA for the CDR3: TGTGCCAGCTCACCACCAGGGGTGGGCCATTCACCCCTCCACTTT. It is translated as CASSPPGVGHSPLHF. The chain has TRBV18 and TRBJ1-6, with TRBD1 as a possible D gene (5 bases). Germline V lookup: CDR1 KGHSH, CDR2 LQKENI. The CDR3 length is 15 residues. V was trimmed by 0 bases and J by 8 bases, leaving 11 bases between them.

This clonotype was detected a few times. The V call is TRBV20-1, the J call TRBJ1-3, with 7 nucleotides matching TRBD1. The CDR3 spans 13 residues. Trimming took 2 bases from V and 5 from J; bases not matched to a gene: 3. In germline, CDR1 is DFQATT, CDR2 SNEGSKA (reference sequence). The CDR3 DNA reads TGCAGTGCTAGAAGACAGGGTAGAAACACCATATATTTT. Its protein product is CSARRQGRNTIYF.

This clonotype has ten or more counts. This may come from a read error, since a much larger clone is one base off. V and J are TRBV11-2 and TRBJ1-2; tentative D call: TRBD1 (5 bases). V lost 6 bases and J lost 5, with 7 bases in between. The CDR3 has 11 amino acids. Germline V gives CDR1 SGHAT, CDR2 FQNNGV. CDR3 region: CASRSGYGYTF. DNA of the CDR3: TGTGCCAGCAGATCAGGGTATGGCTACACCTTC.

The table lists this clonotype with a few counts. The J gene is TRBJ2-3, the V gene TRBV28, with D tentatively TRBD2 (6 bases). Germline V gene data show CDR1 as MDHEN and CDR2 as SYDVKM. This CDR3 is built from 17 residues. Trimming removed 2 bases at V and 2 bases at J, with 17 bases between. CDR3 bases: TGTGCCAGCAGTTTAGAACTTACCGGGACTTCCACAGATACGCAGTATTTT. As protein: CASSLELTGTSTDTQYF.

This clonotype was seen repeatedly, ten times or more. The V call is TRBV20-1, the J call TRBJ2-5, with D possibly being TRBD1 (8 bases). Germline V gives CDR1 DFQATT, CDR2 SNEGSKA (reference sequence). The CDR3 has 15 residues. V lost 5 bases to trimming and J lost 5 bases, with 21 bases between them. Written as DNA, the CDR3 is TGCAGTGCTCCCCTAGGACAGGGAGGGTTCGAGACCCAGTACTTC. Its translation is CSAPLGQGGFETQYF.

This clonotype has at least ten counts. The V and J genes are TRBV15 and TRBJ2-5; TRBD1 matches 7 bases. J lost 3 bases, V lost 1 base, and 8 bases had no gene match. Germline CDR1 LNHNV, CDR2 YYDKDF (reference sequence). This CDR3 is 16 amino acids long. The CDR3 DNA is TGTGCCACCAGCAGAGGGACAGGATGGATGGAAGAGACCCAGTACTTC. Amino acids: CATSRGTGWMEETQYF.

In its sample, this clonotype was seen many times. The genes are TRBV6-1 and TRBJ1-1; D unclear. The CDR3 totals 15 residues. V was pared by 6 bases and J by 7 bases, with 21 bases between. Germline lookup yields CDR1 MNHNS and CDR2 SASEGT. The CDR3 sequence: CASSPSPRQTFEAFF. DNA for the CDR3: TGTGCCAGCAGCCCCAGCCCCCGGCAGACCTTTGAAGCTTTCTTT.

This clonotype was detected many times. The chain has TRBV12-3 or TRBV12-4 and TRBJ2-4; TRBD1 or TRBD2 may be the D gene (5 bases each). V dropped 10 bases and J dropped 4 bases, with 14 bases sitting between them. This CDR3 region has 13 residues. Here the CDR3 reads CAKSPGRKNIQYF. The CDR3 coding sequence is TGTGCCAAATCTCCGGGACGGAAAAACATTCAGTACTTC.

The chain combines TRBV15 with TRBJ2-5, with TRBD2 matching 13 bases. This CDR3 is 17 amino acids long. After removal of 4 bases from V and 2 bases from J, the junction contained 7 bases not matched to a gene. In germline, CDR1 is LNHNV, CDR2 YYDKDF (reference sequence). CDR3 in amino acids: CATSTWGLAGSQETQYF. The CDR3 DNA reads as TGTGCCACCAGCACCTGGGGACTAGCGGGATCTCAAGAGACCCAGTACTTC. Full variable domain (missing parts from reference TRBV15 and TRBJ2-5): DAMVIQNPRYQVTQFGKPVTLSCSQTLNHNVMYWYQQKSSQAPKLLFHYYDKDFNNEADTPDNFQSRRPNTSFCFLDIRSPGLGDTAMYLCATSTWGLAGSQETQYFGPGTRLLVL.

With respect to this clonotype: A much larger clone differs from this one at a single base, so this may be a read error. V usage is TRBV20-1 and J usage is TRBJ1-5; D is unresolved. V was clipped by 2 bases and J by 9 bases, with 20 bases between them. CDR3 length: 15 residues. Germline CDR1 reads DFQATT; CDR2 reads SNEGSKA (reference sequence). The CDR3 coding sequence is TGCAGTGCTAGATATAAAATTACGGACCGCGGGCCCCAGCATTTT. Its protein is CSARYKITDRGPQHF.

This clonotype was seen more than once but under ten times. The rearrangement links TRBV6-2 or TRBV6-3 to TRBJ2-5; no firm D call. The CDR3 consists of 14 residues. Trimming took 2 bases from V and 5 from J, leaving 12 bases between them. CDR1 is MNHEY, CDR2 SVGEGT, per germline. The CDR3 loop reads CASSYGTSAETQYF. CDR3 in DNA: TGTGCCAGCAGTTACGGTACCTCGGCGGAGACCCAGTACTTC.

In its sample, this clonotype was seen many times. The chain couples TRBV12-3 or TRBV12-4 to TRBJ2-5; 7 nucleotides agree with TRBD1. Unmatched junction bases numbered 3, after V lost 1 base and J lost 4 bases. This CDR3 region has 14 residues. Here the CDR3 DNA reads TGTGCCAGCAGTTTAGGGGGACAGTTAGAGACCCAGTACTTC. Its protein is CASSLGGQLETQYF.

This clonotype has just one count. The chain joins TRBV7-2 to TRBJ1-1; D is unresolved. Germline CDR1 reads SGHTA; CDR2 reads FQGNSA. This CDR3 region has 14 residues. V was cut by 0 bases and J by 1 base, with 6 bases left in between. The CDR3: CASSLAPENTEAFF. CDR3 DNA: TGTGCCAGCAGCTTAGCGCCAGAGAACACTGAAGCTTTCTTT. Looking up the rest from reference TRBV7-2 and TRBJ1-1 gives the full variable domain: GAGVSQSPSNKVTEKGKDVELRCDPISGHTALYWYRQSLGQGLEFLIYFQGNSAPDKSGLPSDRFSAERTGGSVSTLTIQRTQQEDSAVYLCASSLAPENTEAFFGQGTRLTVV.

This clonotype was observed many times. J is TRBJ1-5 and V is TRBV12-3 or TRBV12-4; D is unresolved. V dropped 6 bases and J dropped 7 bases, with 13 bases sitting between them. The CDR3 has 13 residues. Here the CDR3 reads CASSGSGRQPQHF. The CDR3 bases are TGTGCCAGCAGCGGTAGTGGGCGGCAGCCCCAGCATTTT.

This clonotype was found many times. The V and J genes are TRBV29-1 and TRBJ1-2; D remains ambiguous. Germline CDR1 is SQVTM and CDR2 is ANQGSEA. The germline V and J ends were trimmed by 7 bases and 0 bases, with 12 bases remaining between them. The CDR3 is 13 amino acids. The CDR3 is CSAPDRANYGYTF. Here the CDR3 DNA reads TGCAGCGCCCCGGACCGAGCTAACTATGGCTACACCTTC.

This clonotype was counted ten times or more. The chain couples TRBV29-1 to TRBJ2-7; D unresolved. This CDR3 region has 14 residues. CDR1 SQVTM and CDR2 ANQGSEA come from the germline V gene. V shed 6 bases and J shed 0 bases, with 15 bases lying between them. This chain's CDR3 is CSVPTASISYEQYF. The CDR3 bases are TGCAGCGTCCCCACAGCGTCGATCTCCTACGAGCAGTACTTC.

The genes are TRBV20-1 and TRBJ1-1; D call uncertain. The CDR3 runs to 14 residues. Trimming removed 0 bases at V and 4 bases at J, with 12 bases between. CDR1 and CDR2 (germline): DFQATT, SNEGSKA (reference sequence). The DNA of the CDR3 is TGCAGTGCTAGAGATCGGCCGTTCCTCACTGAAGCTTTCTTT. Translated, it gives CSARDRPFLTEAFF.

At least ten counts were recorded for this clonotype. The chain is built from TRBV7-8 and TRBJ1-5; D is undetermined. The CDR3 sequence is 12 residues long. The V end lost 5 bases, the J end lost 4 bases, and 6 bases lay between the germline ends. The germline V gene encodes CDR1 SGHVS and CDR2 FQNEAQ. CDR3 DNA sequence: TGTGCCAGCAGCAGCTTTAATCAGCCCCAGCATTTT. Translating it yields CASSSFNQPQHF.

This clonotype was seen many times. J is TRBJ1-1 and V is TRBV19, with 7 bases lining up with TRBD1. The CDR3 is 12 amino acids. CDR1 LNHDA and CDR2 SQIVND come from the germline V gene (reference sequence). Trimming removed 5 bases from V and 8 bases from J; junction bases left unmatched: 5. The DNA for the CDR3 is TGTGCCAGTAGTTCATGGGACAGCGAAGCTTTCTTT. Protein: CASSSWDSEAFF.